The TCR beta chain under discussion was sequenced for a study of metastatic and nonmetastatic thyroid tumors. Across the study: Where malignant and benign thyroid patients were concerned, repertoires were compared across blood and tumor or nodule tissue.

Nobody among the patients had been given any treatment before thyroid surgery. The CDR3 has 14 amino acids. The trim removed 6 bases at V and 9 bases at J, leaving 8 bases unmatched. Germline V gives CDR1 SNHLY, CDR2 FYNNEI. From the PCR reads, TCRdb re-called clones with MiXCR. The sample has tens of thousands of clones, roughly 26% seen once; the top ten hold around 10%. The clonotype was recovered from a female donor with papillary thyroid cancer or a benign thyroid nodule (not recorded which). Some clones in this sample may be carry-over from other donors' samples. The material sequenced was blood. The chain is built from TRBV2 and TRBJ2-1, with 10 bases that match TRBD1. CDR3 protein: CASSLTRDRGEQFF. The DNA of the CDR3 is TGTGCCAGCAGCCTGACCCGGGACAGGGGTGAGCAGTTCTTC.